The subject of this entry is one TCR beta chain. Its specificity is unknown. This entry belongs to a study of T-cell reconstitution after alpha-beta-depleted transplantation in children. Researchers prepared the TCRbeta library using unique molecular identifiers, the study reports. TCRdb recomputed calls from the PCR reads with MiXCR, one row per CDR3 protein. The sample has some 120,000 distinct CDR3 sequences, 20% to 25% seen once; the top ten hold approximately 10%. Study-level points and caveats: Expanded graft clones, several hundred of them, were reportedly the source of alpha-beta T cells about two months after transplant. The main origin of T-cell counts and diversity one year after transplant was newly produced T cells. The high TCRbeta diversity at day 60 in some patients came from surviving recipient T cells and thymic progenitors.

This clonotype was obtained from a male patient between 2 and 10 years old who had a stem cell transplant for chronic granulomatous disease, so the T cells may come from the graft donor. This material consisted of PBMCs, mostly from graft donor cells, taken 180 days after TCRalphabeta/CD19-depleted stem cell transplant.

DNA for the CDR3: TGTGCCAGCAGTAACAGAAACACTGAAGCTTTCTTT. Protein sequence: CASSNRNTEAFF. The J gene is TRBJ1-1, the V gene TRBV27; D unresolved. CDR3 length: 12 residues. Deletions cut 5 bases from V and 2 bases from J, with 6 bases between. Germline CDR1 reads MNHEY; CDR2 reads SMNVEV (reference sequence).